These 31 T cell receptor beta chains came from one sample sequenced in a study of control samples from healthy donors and cancer patients. Sequenced by immunoSEQ multiplex PCR; TCRdb stores in-frame clones only, minus some. The table shows 80,000 to 100,000 clones, with 80% to 90% occurring only once. Sample: blood. The receptors derive from a man younger than 40 in good health.

The chain uses TRBV28 and TRBJ2-1, with 14 bases identical to TRBD2. The germline gives CDR1 MDHEN, CDR2 SYDVKM. Trimming cost V 6 bases and J 7 bases; bases outside gene matches: 11. The CDR3 is 17 residues long. The CDR3: CASSQRLAGGSWNEQFF. The CDR3 nucleotides read TGTGCCAGCAGCCAAAGACTAGCGGGGGGGTCCTGGAATGAGCAGTTCTTC. The full variable domain, in which reference TRBV28 and TRBJ2-1 provide the parts outside the CDR3, is DVKVTQSSRYLVKRTGEKVFLECVQDMDHENMFWYRQDPGLGLRLIYFSYDVKMKEKGDIPEGYSVSREKKERFSLILESASTNQTSMYLCASSQRLAGGSWNEQFFGPGTRLTVL.

V gene TRBV19 combines with J gene TRBJ2-7; 10 bases align to TRBD1. The germline gives CDR1 LNHDA, CDR2 SQIVND (reference sequence). The CDR3 length is 14 residues. Unmatched junction bases numbered 4, after V lost 6 bases and J lost 2 bases. CDR3 DNA: TGTGCCAGTAGGGCCGGGACAGGGGCCTACGAGCAGTACTTC. It is translated as CASRAGTGAYEQYF.

The J gene is TRBJ2-7, the V gene TRBV11-3, with 14 bases aligning to TRBD2. The V gene end was trimmed by 1 base and the J gene end by 3 bases; junction bases not matched to a gene: 11. CDR3 length: 19 amino acids. CDR1 is SGHNT and CDR2 is YENEEA in the germline V gene. CDR3 sequence (DNA): TGTGCCAGCAGCTTAGCTAGGGGACTAGCGGGAGCCCAGCACTACGAGCAGTACTTC. Translation: CASSLARGLAGAQHYEQYF.

The chain carries TRBV7-9 and TRBJ1-2, with 9 bases matching TRBD1. Germline V gives CDR1 SEHNR, CDR2 FQNEAQ (reference sequence). The V segment lost 1 base and the J segment 6 bases; nucleotides outside the gene matches: 3. The CDR3 contains 14 residues. The DNA for the CDR3 is TGTGCCAGCAGCTTAGAACAGGGGGCTCATGGCTACACCTTC. Encoded protein: CASSLEQGAHGYTF.

The chain joins TRBV2 to TRBJ2-5; D perhaps matches TRBD2 (6 bases). The germline CDR1 and CDR2 sequences are SNHLY and FYNNEI. Deletions cut 7 bases from V and 3 bases from J, with 15 bases between. The CDR3 is 14 amino acids. CDR3 amino acids: CASNAALAEETQYF. CDR3 nucleotides: TGTGCCAGCAATGCGGCCTTAGCGGAAGAGACCCAGTACTTC.

The rearrangement joins TRBV4-2 to TRBJ2-3; D is perhaps TRBD2 (5 bases). V was pared by 0 bases and J by 4 bases, with 11 bases between. CDR3 length: 15 residues. From germline, CDR1 is LGHNA and CDR2 YNFKEQ. CDR3 amino acids: CASSQDLLASDTQYF. CDR3 nucleotide sequence: TGTGCCAGCAGCCAAGATCTGCTAGCATCAGATACGCAGTATTTT.

The chain employs TRBV4-1 and TRBJ2-3, with a possible D match to TRBD2 (6 bases). Germline CDR1 is MGHRA and CDR2 is YSYEKL. Trimming left V 1 base short and J 0 bases short, with 14 bases between. The CDR3 sequence is 17 residues long. The CDR3 DNA is TGCGCCAGCAGCCAAGTTTCGGGGGTGGCAAGCACAGATACGCAGTATTTT. It translates to CASSQVSGVASTDTQYF.

V is TRBV24-1 and J is TRBJ1-5; D may be TRBD1 (6 bases). From germline, CDR1 is KGHDR and CDR2 SFDVKD. The length of the CDR3 is 16 residues. The germline V and J ends were trimmed by 4 bases and 6 bases, with 18 bases remaining between them. The CDR3 DNA follows: TGTGCCACCAGTGAAGGGACACTATTAACTAGTCAGCCCCAGCATTTT. Translation gives CATSEGTLLTSQPQHF.

The count of this clone is one. The chain combines TRBV4-2 with TRBJ2-7; 9 bases agree with TRBD2. Germline-derived CDR1 and CDR2 are LGHNA and YNFKEQ. CDR3 length equals 15 residues. V trimming: 0 bases; J trimming: 3 bases; junction bases outside the gene matches: 3. CDR3 nucleotide sequence: TGTGCCAGCAGCCAAGACGAGACTAGCGGCTACGAGCAGTACTTC. Translation gives CASSQDETSGYEQYF.

V is TRBV7-3 and J is TRBJ2-1, with 15 bases identical to TRBD2. Germline V gene data show CDR1 as SGHTA and CDR2 as FQGTGA. The CDR3 length is 21 residues. V dropped 2 bases and J dropped 7; count of bases not matched to a gene: 18. Here the CDR3 DNA reads TGTGCCAGCAGCTTAGTCTCCGGGACTAGCGGGAGGAGGGGGATTGGGAATGAGCAGTTCTTC. This encodes CASSLVSGTSGRRGIGNEQFF.

This chain links TRBV3-1 (or the pseudogene TRBV3-2) with TRBJ1-2; 7 bases are a match to TRBD1. J gave up 6 bases and V 0 bases, and 4 bases lay outside the gene matches. The CDR3 totals 14 residues. Per germline, CDR1 LGHDT and CDR2 YNNKEL (reference sequence). The CDR3 reads CASSQDSTGNGYTF. The CDR3 nucleotides read TGTGCCAGCAGCCAAGACTCGACAGGGAATGGCTACACCTTC.

In the case of this clone: Relative to the germline gene, one junction end is altered; a read error may explain this. The chain employs TRBV6-5 and TRBJ2-1; possibly TRBD1 for D (5 bases). The length of the CDR3 is 13 residues. Germline loops: CDR1 MNHEY, CDR2 SVGAGI. CDR3 residues: CASSYSIGHQGVF. DNA of the CDR3: TGTGCCAGCAGTTACTCGATTGGCCACCAAGGGGTCTTC.

The chain links TRBV4-3 to TRBJ2-2; D perhaps matches TRBD1 (6 bases). The CDR3 is 18 amino acids. Germline CDR1 reads LGHNA; CDR2 reads YSLEER. Trimming removed 0 bases from V and 4 bases from J, with 18 bases in between. CDR3 region: CASSQDRAGTFTTGELFF. For the CDR3, the DNA is TGCGCCAGCAGCCAAGACCGGGCCGGGACATTCACCACCGGGGAGCTGTTTTTT.

The genes are TRBV20-1 and TRBJ1-2; D gene unclear. Per germline, CDR1 DFQATT and CDR2 SNEGSKA (reference sequence). This CDR3 is 10 amino acids long. Trimming stripped 1 base from V and 7 bases from J, with 4 bases between. CDR3 in amino acids: CSARASGYTF. In nucleotides, the CDR3 is TGCAGTGCTAGAGCCAGTGGCTACACCTTC.

The chain links TRBV15 to TRBJ2-5; 12 positions agree with TRBD1. The germline CDR1 and CDR2 sequences are LNHNV and YYDKDF (reference sequence). V lost 1 base and J lost 6; bases outside the gene matches: 6. The CDR3 covers 16 residues. CDR3: CATSRGGQGALKTQYF. CDR3 DNA: TGTGCCACCAGCAGAGGGGGACAGGGGGCTTTGAAGACCCAGTACTTC.

The V gene is TRBV6-2 or TRBV6-3, the J gene TRBJ2-1; D is undetermined. CDR3 size: 17 residues. The ends were cut back, 0 bases at V and 4 bases at J, with 16 bases in the middle. The germline CDR1 and CDR2 sequences are MNHEY and SVGEGT. CDR3 in DNA: TGTGCCAGCAGTTACTCCTCAGCCGGTGGGGTATACAATGAGCAGTTCTTC. Translating gives CASSYSSAGGVYNEQFF.

This clone was observed once. V usage is TRBV7-9 and J usage is TRBJ2-7, with D possibly TRBD1 on 5 matching bases. The germline V gene encodes CDR1 SEHNR and CDR2 FQNEAQ (reference sequence). The CDR3 runs to 13 residues. Trimming removed 3 bases at V and 2 bases at J, with 8 bases between. The CDR3 DNA reads TGTGCCAGCAGCTTGACAGAGACCTACGAGCAGTACTTC. Its protein is CASSLTETYEQYF. The variable domain in full, completed from reference TRBV7-9 and TRBJ2-7, reads DTGVSQNPRHKITKRGQNVTFRCDPISEHNRLYWYRQTLGQGPEFLTYFQNEAQLEKSRLLSDRFSAERPKGSFSTLEIQRTEQGDSAMYLCASSLTETYEQYFGPGTRLTVT.

The rearrangement joins TRBV30 to TRBJ1-3; D is undetermined. Germline CDR1 GTSNPN, CDR2 SVGIG (reference sequence). V lost 8 bases and J 0 bases, leaving 17 bases between the germline ends. The CDR3 sequence is 15 residues long. The CDR3 coding sequence is TGTGCCACATCACGAGCATACGACTCTGGAAACACCATATATTTT. Protein sequence: CATSRAYDSGNTIYF.

The chain couples TRBV28 to TRBJ2-2; 7 bases agree with TRBD1. The CDR3 is 13 residues long. Trimming took 11 bases from V and 3 from J; bases not matched to a gene: 6. Germline V gene sequence: CDR1 MDHEN, CDR2 SYDVKM. CDR3 nucleotide sequence: TGTGCCGGCAAACAGGGGTACACCGGGGAGCTGTTTTTT. Protein: CAGKQGYTGELFF.

The chain combines TRBV12-3 or TRBV12-4 with TRBJ1-2, with a weak D call TRBD1 (5 bases). CDR3 length: 13 amino acids. Trimming cost V 6 bases and J 5 bases, with 13 bases left between them. The CDR3 here is CASRGQGRYGYTF. DNA for the CDR3: TGTGCCAGCAGGGGCCAGGGAAGGTATGGCTACACCTTC.

This sequence joins TRBV6-5 and TRBJ1-5, with 7 nucleotides matching TRBD1. J lost 7 bases, V lost 10 bases, and 16 bases had no gene match. The length of the CDR3 is 15 residues. CDR1 and CDR2 from the germline V gene are MNHEY and SVGAGI. The CDR3 DNA reads TGTGCCACTTGGGGTGGTGAGGGGGCTAGGCAGCCCCAGCATTTT. Translated: CATWGGEGARQPQHF.

This chain links TRBV6-5 with TRBJ1-1, with a weak D call TRBD1 (5 bases). V was cut by 10 bases and J by 0 bases, with 12 bases left in between. The germline CDR1 and CDR2 sequences are MNHEY and SVGAGI. The CDR3 runs to 13 residues. The CDR3 nucleotides read TGTGCCACGACAGCCCAAATGAACACTGAAGCTTTCTTT. Protein product: CATTAQMNTEAFF.

J is TRBJ2-1 and V is TRBV28, with D possibly being TRBD2 (6 bases). Germline V gives CDR1 MDHEN, CDR2 SYDVKM. Trimming took 8 bases from V and 1 from J, leaving 15 bases between them. The CDR3 spans 15 residues. The CDR3: CASYRTSPSYNEQFF. CDR3 coding DNA: TGTGCCAGCTATAGAACTAGCCCTTCCTACAATGAGCAGTTCTTC.

The chain recombines TRBV4-2 with TRBJ2-3; D remains ambiguous. The germline V gene has CDR1 LGHNA and CDR2 YNFKEQ. Trimming took off 0 bases at V and 4 bases at J, with 8 bases between the two ends. The CDR3 sequence is 14 residues long. CDR3 sequence: CASSQDSTADTQYF. CDR3 nucleotides: TGTGCCAGCAGCCAAGATTCGACCGCAGATACGCAGTATTTT.

This sequence joins TRBV28 and TRBJ2-7; 7 bases align to TRBD1. CDR1 and CDR2 (germline): MDHEN, SYDVKM. The CDR3 consists of 15 residues. The J segment lost 2 bases and the V segment lost 5 bases, leaving 9 bases of the junction unmatched. DNA for the CDR3: TGTGCCAGCAGTCCCCATATGACAGGGACCTACGAGCAGTACTTC. Translated: CASSPHMTGTYEQYF.

The gene calls are TRBV19 and TRBJ2-1; D is possibly TRBD1 (6 bases). Germline CDR1 and CDR2: LNHDA and SQIVND (reference sequence). The CDR3 consists of 15 residues. V was pared by 3 bases and J by 6 bases, with 15 bases between. The CDR3 is CASSMIAGRGNEQFF. The CDR3 DNA sequence: TGTGCCAGTAGTATGATCGCCGGCAGGGGCAATGAGCAGTTCTTC.

The chain carries TRBV7-3 and TRBJ2-3, with 11 nucleotides matching TRBD2. There are 16 residues in the CDR3. Germline V lookup: CDR1 SGHTA, CDR2 FQGTGA. The trim removed 0 bases at V and 9 bases at J, leaving 8 bases unmatched. CDR3 loop: CASSLTGTSGLDTQYF. As DNA, the CDR3 is TGTGCCAGCAGCTTAACGGGGACTAGCGGCCTTGACACGCAGTATTTT.

The chain links TRBV28 to TRBJ2-7, with 7 bases matching TRBD1. Per the germline V gene, CDR1 is MDHEN and CDR2 is SYDVKM. This CDR3 comprises 13 residues. With V trimmed by 6 bases and J by 5 bases, 7 bases remained unmatched. CDR3 residues: CASRRQGADEQYF. For the CDR3, the DNA is TGTGCCAGCAGGCGACAGGGTGCCGACGAGCAGTACTTC.

CDR3 nucleotide sequence: TGTGCCAGCAGCGCCGGGGCCGGCCATGGCTACACCTTC. Amino acid sequence: CASSAGAGHGYTF. The chain recombines TRBV12-3 or TRBV12-4 with TRBJ1-2; perhaps TRBD1 as D (5 bases). The CDR3 runs to 13 residues. V dropped 6 bases and J dropped 6 bases, with 14 bases sitting between them.

This CDR3 is CASSLVARGNNEQFF. DNA of the CDR3: TGCGCCAGCAGCTTGGTGGCCAGGGGGAACAATGAGCAGTTCTTC. The rearrangement links TRBV5-1 to TRBJ2-1; the match to TRBD1 covers 7 bases. The CDR3 runs to 15 residues. From germline, CDR1 is SGHRS and CDR2 YFSETQ. V lost 0 bases, J lost 5 bases, and 5 bases stayed unmatched. Looking up the rest from reference TRBV5-1 and TRBJ2-1 gives the full variable domain: KAGVTQTPRYLIKTRGQQVTLSCSPISGHRSVSWYQQTPGQGLQFLFEYFSETQRNKGNFPGRFSGRQFSNSRSEMNVSTLELGDSALYLCASSLVARGNNEQFFGPGTRLTVL.

The V call is TRBV5-1, the J call TRBJ1-5, with 7 nucleotides matching TRBD1. The CDR3 covers 15 residues. Germline CDR1 and CDR2: SGHRS and YFSETQ. The J segment lost 6 bases and the V segment lost 0 bases, leaving 6 bases of the junction unmatched. The DNA of the CDR3 is TGCGCCAGCAGCTTGGGAGGGGGCGGAGGTCAGCCCCAGCATTTT. Protein: CASSLGGGGGQPQHF.